Shown below are 24 T cell receptor beta chains from a single sample sequenced in a study of CD8 T cells in Susac syndrome. Reverse transcription of roughly 0.45 to 1 ug RNA was carried out with random hexamers. TCRdb re-called the immunoSEQ multiplex PCR reads with MiXCR, one entry per CDR3 protein. Among approximately 160,000 distinct CDR3 sequences listed, about 94% were seen once. The sample was CD4+ T cells from PBMCs. All receptors derive from a human donor with multiple sclerosis.

V usage is TRBV6-1 and J usage is TRBJ2-5; TRBD2 matches 9 bases. This CDR3 comprises 16 residues. The V and J ends lost 4 bases and 5 bases, in that order; junction bases with no gene match: 11. From germline, CDR1 is MNHNS and CDR2 SASEGT. CDR3 sequence: CASSAQTSGLGETQYF. As DNA, the CDR3 is TGTGCCAGCAGTGCCCAGACTAGCGGACTGGGGGAGACCCAGTACTTC.

J is TRBJ2-5 and V is TRBV27; the D gene is possibly TRBD2 (6 bases). Trimming pared 0 bases from V and 10 bases from J, leaving 27 bases between. This CDR3 contains 18 residues. CDR1 is MNHEY, CDR2 SMNVEV, per germline (reference sequence). CDR3 loop: CASSLSAPVGGWTYLQYF. The CDR3 DNA reads TGTGCCAGCAGTTTATCAGCACCTGTGGGGGGTTGGACTTATCTCCAGTACTTC.

The chain has TRBV29-1 and TRBJ1-5; D is perhaps TRBD1 (5 bases). CDR1 is SQVTM and CDR2 is ANQGSEA in the germline V gene. This CDR3 contains 14 residues. V was shortened by 4 bases and J by 6 bases, with 16 bases between the two germline ends. The DNA of the CDR3 is TGCAGCGTTGGGGGTTGGGGGGTGGGTCAGCCCCAGCATTTT. It specifies CSVGGWGVGQPQHF.

The CDR3 region has the DNA TGTGCCAGCAGAGTAGGGACTAGCGGTGAGCAGTTCTTC. Amino acid sequence: CASRVGTSGEQFF. The chain combines TRBV2 with TRBJ2-1, with TRBD2 matching over 11 bases. After removal of 6 bases from V and 9 bases from J, the junction contained 4 bases not matched to a gene. The CDR3 consists of 13 residues. The V gene's germline CDR1 is SNHLY and CDR2 FYNNEI. The complete variable domain, with remaining parts taken from reference TRBV2 and TRBJ2-1, reads EPEVTQTPSHQVTQMGQEVILRCVPISNHLYFYWYRQILGQKVEFLVSFYNNEISEKSEIFDDQFSVERPDGSNFTLKIRSTKLEDSAMYFCASRVGTSGEQFFGPGTRLTVL.

The V gene is TRBV20-1, the J gene TRBJ2-5, with D possibly matching TRBD2 (5 bases). The CDR3 is 12 amino acids. V was shortened by 5 bases and J by 3 bases, with 10 bases between the two germline ends. In germline, CDR1 is DFQATT, CDR2 SNEGSKA (reference sequence). CDR3 nucleotides: TGCAGTGCTTTTGACGGGAAAGAGACCCAGTACTTC. Translation: CSAFDGKETQYF.

The rearrangement joins TRBV5-4 to TRBJ1-2; D possibly corresponds to TRBD1 (6 bases). Germline CDR1 SGHNT, CDR2 YYREEE (reference sequence). The V gene lost 2 bases and the J gene lost 7 bases, with 12 bases spanning the gap. The CDR3 contains 13 residues. In nucleotides, the CDR3 is TGTGCCAGCAGCTTACAGGGACCAGGTGGCTACACCTTC. Its translation is CASSLQGPGGYTF.

In DNA form, the CDR3 reads TGTGCCAGCAGCCAAGGACAGGGGGGTTTCGGGGAGCTGTTTTTT. Its protein is CASSQGQGGFGELFF. The rearrangement joins TRBV4-2 to TRBJ2-2, with TRBD1 matching over 9 bases. Germline V gene lookup returns CDR1 LGHNA and CDR2 YNFKEQ. V lost 1 base and J lost 7; bases outside the gene matches: 4. The CDR3 sequence is 15 residues long.

This rearrangement joins TRBV10-3 to TRBJ2-2; D is tentatively TRBD1 or TRBD2 (5 bases each). The CDR3 sequence is 13 residues long. Trimming removed 6 bases at V and 4 bases at J, with 9 bases between. Germline V gene data show CDR1 as ENHRY and CDR2 as SYGVKD. In nucleotides, the CDR3 is TGTGCCATCAGGGGGGTTGGCACCGGGGAGCTGTTTTTT. Translating it yields CAIRGVGTGELFF.

The chain employs TRBV12-3 or TRBV12-4 and TRBJ2-5; perhaps D is TRBD1 or TRBD2 (5 bases each). The length of the CDR3 is 14 residues. V was clipped by 5 bases and J by 5 bases, with 15 bases between them. The chain's CDR3 is CASSLGPRGETQYF. In DNA form, the CDR3 reads TGTGCCAGCAGTCTGGGACCCCGAGGGGAGACCCAGTACTTC.

This clonotype has a single count. CDR3 nucleotides: TGTGCCAGCAGCTCATCACGCTCCAGGGGGCCGAACACTGAAGCTTTCTTT. This sequence encodes CASSSSRSRGPNTEAFF. This chain connects TRBV11-2 to TRBJ1-1; TRBD1 matches at 8 bases. The V segment lost 4 bases and the J segment 1 base; nucleotides outside the gene matches: 11. CDR1 is SGHAT, CDR2 FQNNGV, per germline. This CDR3 has 17 residues.

This chain links TRBV11-2 with TRBJ2-1; a weak D match, TRBD2 (5 bases). Between the trimmed V and J ends, which lost 2 bases and 3 bases, there was a span of 14 bases. Germline V CDR1 and CDR2: SGHAT, FQNNGV. CDR3 length equals 16 residues. The CDR3 DNA is TGTGCCAGCAGCTTAAACCCCCCTACTAGCTACAATGAGCAGTTCTTC. As protein: CASSLNPPTSYNEQFF.

This chain joins TRBV2 and TRBJ1-2; 7 bases agree with TRBD1. The ends lost 6 bases at V and 4 bases at J; junction bases unmatched: 5. There are 13 residues in the CDR3. The germline V gene encodes CDR1 SNHLY and CDR2 FYNNEI. The CDR3 nucleotides read TGTGCCAGCAGAGAGGGGGCCGGCTATGGCTACACCTTC. It is translated as CASREGAGYGYTF. Full variable domain (outside the CDR3, taken from reference TRBV2 and TRBJ1-2): EPEVTQTPSHQVTQMGQEVILRCVPISNHLYFYWYRQILGQKVEFLVSFYNNEISEKSEIFDDQFSVERPDGSNFTLKIRSTKLEDSAMYFCASREGAGYGYTFGSGTRLTVV.

The chain combines TRBV19 with TRBJ1-5; the D is unclear. The CDR3 runs 17 residues. Germline V gives CDR1 LNHDA, CDR2 SQIVND (reference sequence). The V end lost 0 bases, the J end lost 2 bases, and 14 bases lay between the germline ends. CDR3 loop: CASSIDPSRLGNQPQHF. Here the CDR3 DNA reads TGTGCCAGTAGTATAGATCCAAGTAGGTTGGGCAATCAGCCCCAGCATTTT.

The chain is built from TRBV6-5 and TRBJ1-2; possibly TRBD1 for D (6 bases). The CDR3 runs to 13 residues. V was trimmed by 5 bases and J by 6 bases, leaving 13 bases between them. The V gene's germline CDR1 is MNHEY and CDR2 SVGAGI. CDR3 amino acids: CASSTQGIHGYTF. CDR3 DNA: TGTGCCAGCAGTACCCAGGGGATCCATGGCTACACCTTC.

This sequence joins TRBV7-2 and TRBJ1-1; no clear D. Germline V gene sequence: CDR1 SGHTA, CDR2 FQGNSA. This CDR3 is built from 13 residues. V lost 0 bases and J lost 3, with 5 bases in between. CDR3 region: CASSLALYTEAFF. In nucleotides, the CDR3 is TGTGCCAGCAGCTTAGCCCTATACACTGAAGCTTTCTTT.

The V call is TRBV19, the J call TRBJ1-4, with D uncertain. Trimming left V 6 bases short and J 0 bases short, with 8 bases between. The CDR3 spans 14 residues. The germline gives CDR1 LNHDA, CDR2 SQIVND (reference sequence). CDR3 sequence reads: CASRGVATNEKLFF. For the CDR3, the DNA is TGTGCCAGTAGGGGAGTTGCAACTAATGAAAAACTGTTTTTT.

The V and J genes are TRBV29-1 and TRBJ2-5; D is undetermined. CDR1 and CDR2 from the germline V gene are SQVTM and ANQGSEA. This CDR3 is 13 amino acids long. Trimming pared 6 bases from V and 5 bases from J, leaving 16 bases between. The CDR3 is CSVRRFDRETQYF. The CDR3 DNA reads as TGCAGCGTCCGAAGATTTGACCGGGAGACCCAGTACTTC.

V and J are TRBV29-1 and TRBJ1-1; D not resolved. V lost 6 bases and J 3 bases, leaving 11 bases between the germline ends. Germline CDR1 and CDR2: SQVTM and ANQGSEA. The CDR3 is 12 amino acids. This CDR3 is CSVGPADTEAFF. CDR3 nucleotide sequence: TGCAGCGTCGGGCCGGCCGACACTGAAGCTTTCTTT.

The J gene is TRBJ2-5, the V gene TRBV12-3 or TRBV12-4; 7 nucleotides align to TRBD1. V gave up 8 bases and J gave up 4 bases; unmatched junction bases: 13. The CDR3 loop spans 15 amino acids. Written as DNA, the CDR3 is TGTGCCAGCGCTACATTGACAGGGACGGGAGAGACCCAGTACTTC. It is translated as CASATLTGTGETQYF.

The V and J genes are TRBV7-9 and TRBJ2-2; D may be TRBD1 or TRBD2 (5 bases each). The V gene lost 0 bases and the J gene lost 4 bases, with 15 bases spanning the gap. The CDR3 runs 17 residues. CDR1 and CDR2 (germline): SEHNR, FQNEAQ (reference sequence). CDR3 in amino acids: CASSLASGTSLTGELFF. The CDR3 DNA follows: TGTGCCAGCAGCTTAGCCTCCGGGACGAGTCTCACCGGGGAGCTGTTTTTT.

The chain is built from TRBV5-1 and TRBJ1-6; D gene ambiguous. CDR3 length: 15 amino acids. Per the germline V gene, CDR1 is SGHRS and CDR2 is YFSETQ. V lost 1 base to trimming and J lost 4 bases, with 9 bases between them. CDR3 region: CASSLTAIYNSPLHF. CDR3 coding DNA: TGCGCCAGCAGCTTGACAGCCATATATAATTCACCCCTCCACTTT.

The V call is TRBV5-1, the J call TRBJ2-5, with 10 positions matching TRBD1. Unmatched junction bases numbered 8, after V lost 5 bases and J lost 4 bases. The CDR3 has 15 residues. Germline CDR1 SGHRS, CDR2 YFSETQ. The CDR3: CASSSQRDRGETQYF. CDR3 coding DNA: TGCGCCAGCAGTTCCCAGAGGGACAGGGGAGAGACCCAGTACTTC. Full variable domain (rest looked up from reference TRBV5-1 and TRBJ2-5): KAGVTQTPRYLIKTRGQQVTLSCSPISGHRSVSWYQQTPGQGLQFLFEYFSETQRNKGNFPGRFSGRQFSNSRSEMNVSTLELGDSALYLCASSSQRDRGETQYFGPGTRLLVL.

The gene calls are TRBV14 and TRBJ2-1; D gene ambiguous. The CDR3 has 12 amino acids. The ends were cut back, 4 bases at V and 6 bases at J, with 7 bases in the middle. The germline V gene encodes CDR1 SGHDN and CDR2 FVKESK. This CDR3 reads CASSPMSNEQFF. The CDR3 DNA reads TGTGCCAGCAGCCCCATGAGCAATGAGCAGTTCTTC.

The chain couples TRBV6-6 to TRBJ2-7; no reliable D call. The germline gives CDR1 MNHNY, CDR2 SVGAGI (reference sequence). Trimming took 5 bases from V and 3 from J, leaving 11 bases between them. The CDR3 is 13 residues long. The CDR3 nucleotides are TGTGCCAGCAGTCTCCGGACGGACTACGAGCAGTACTTC. This translates into CASSLRTDYEQYF.